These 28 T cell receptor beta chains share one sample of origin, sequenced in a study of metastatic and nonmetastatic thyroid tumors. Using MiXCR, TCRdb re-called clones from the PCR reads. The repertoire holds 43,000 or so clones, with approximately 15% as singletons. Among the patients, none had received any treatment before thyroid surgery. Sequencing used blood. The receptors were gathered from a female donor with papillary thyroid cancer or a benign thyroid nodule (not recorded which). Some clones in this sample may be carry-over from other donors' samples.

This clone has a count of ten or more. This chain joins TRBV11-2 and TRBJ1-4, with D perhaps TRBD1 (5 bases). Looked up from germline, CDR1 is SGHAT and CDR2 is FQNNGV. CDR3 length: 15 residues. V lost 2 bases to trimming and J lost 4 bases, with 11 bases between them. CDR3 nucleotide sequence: TGTGCCAGCAGCTTACAGGGTACCGTTAATGAAAAACTGTTTTTT. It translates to CASSLQGTVNEKLFF.

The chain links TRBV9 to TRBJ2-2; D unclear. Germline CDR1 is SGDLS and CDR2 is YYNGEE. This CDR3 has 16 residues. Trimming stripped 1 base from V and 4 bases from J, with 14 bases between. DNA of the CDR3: TGTGCCAGCAGCGTAAGTTCTACCGCCGCCACCGGGGAGCTGTTTTTT. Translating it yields CASSVSSTAATGELFF.

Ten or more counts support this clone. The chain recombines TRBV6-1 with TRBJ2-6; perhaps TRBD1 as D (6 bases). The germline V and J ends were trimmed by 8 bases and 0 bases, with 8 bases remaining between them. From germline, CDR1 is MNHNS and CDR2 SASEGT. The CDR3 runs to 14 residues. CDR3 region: CASETGSGANVLTF. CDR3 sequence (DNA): TGTGCCAGCGAGACAGGCTCTGGGGCCAACGTCCTGACTTTC.

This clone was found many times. The CDR3 DNA follows: TGTGCCAGCAGTCCTAACAGGGGGGAACAGCCCCAGCATTTT. Its translation: CASSPNRGEQPQHF. This sequence joins TRBV27 and TRBJ1-5; 8 positions agree with TRBD1. J lost 7 bases, V lost 5 bases, and 7 bases had no gene match. The CDR3 spans 14 residues. Germline values: CDR1 MNHEY, CDR2 SMNVEV (reference sequence).

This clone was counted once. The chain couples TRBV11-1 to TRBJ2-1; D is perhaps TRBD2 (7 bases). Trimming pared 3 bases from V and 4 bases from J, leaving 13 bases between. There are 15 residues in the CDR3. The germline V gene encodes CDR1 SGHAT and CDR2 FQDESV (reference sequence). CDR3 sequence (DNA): TGTGCCAGCAGCTTGGGAGGGGGTAGATACAATGAGCAGTTCTTC. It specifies CASSLGGGRYNEQFF.

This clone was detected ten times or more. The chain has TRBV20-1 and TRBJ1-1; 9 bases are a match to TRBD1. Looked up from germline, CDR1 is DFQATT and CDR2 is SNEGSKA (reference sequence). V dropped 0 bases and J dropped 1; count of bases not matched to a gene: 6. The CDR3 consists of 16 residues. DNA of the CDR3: TGCAGTGCTAGAGATAGTAGGGGACAGGGGAACACTGAAGCTTTCTTT. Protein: CSARDSRGQGNTEAFF.

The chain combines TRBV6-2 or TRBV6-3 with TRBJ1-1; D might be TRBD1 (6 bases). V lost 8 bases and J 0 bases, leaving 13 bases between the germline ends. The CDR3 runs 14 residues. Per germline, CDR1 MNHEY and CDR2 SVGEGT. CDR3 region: CASGGPGMNTEAFF. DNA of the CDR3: TGTGCCAGCGGGGGCCCGGGTATGAACACTGAAGCTTTCTTT.

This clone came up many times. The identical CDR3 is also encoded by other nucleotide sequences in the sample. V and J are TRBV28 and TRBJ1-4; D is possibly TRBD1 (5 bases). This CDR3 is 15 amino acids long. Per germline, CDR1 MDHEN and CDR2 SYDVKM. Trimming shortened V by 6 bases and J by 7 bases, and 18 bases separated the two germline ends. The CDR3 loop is CASSTRGVGVEKLFF. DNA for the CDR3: TGTGCCAGCAGCACGAGGGGTGTGGGTGTTGAAAAACTGTTTTTT.

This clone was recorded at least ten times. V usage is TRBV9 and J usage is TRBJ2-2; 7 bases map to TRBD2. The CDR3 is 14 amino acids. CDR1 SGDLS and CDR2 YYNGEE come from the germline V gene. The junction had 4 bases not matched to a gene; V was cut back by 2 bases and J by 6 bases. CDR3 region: CASSVGLPSGELFF. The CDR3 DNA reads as TGTGCCAGCAGCGTGGGACTACCTTCCGGGGAGCTGTTTTTT.

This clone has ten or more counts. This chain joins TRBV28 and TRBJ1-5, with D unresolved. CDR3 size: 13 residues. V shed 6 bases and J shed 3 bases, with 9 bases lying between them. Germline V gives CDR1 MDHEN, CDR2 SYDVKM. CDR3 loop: CASRGGNNQPQHF. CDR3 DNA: TGTGCCAGCAGAGGCGGGAACAATCAGCCCCAGCATTTT.

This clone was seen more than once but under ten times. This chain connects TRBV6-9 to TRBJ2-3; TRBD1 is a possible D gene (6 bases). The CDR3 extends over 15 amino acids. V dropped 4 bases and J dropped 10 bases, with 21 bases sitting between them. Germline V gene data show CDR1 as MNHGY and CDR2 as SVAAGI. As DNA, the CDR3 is TGTGCCAGCAGTTTATTGCTCTCGCAGGGGACGGCGCAGTATTTT. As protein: CASSLLLSQGTAQYF.

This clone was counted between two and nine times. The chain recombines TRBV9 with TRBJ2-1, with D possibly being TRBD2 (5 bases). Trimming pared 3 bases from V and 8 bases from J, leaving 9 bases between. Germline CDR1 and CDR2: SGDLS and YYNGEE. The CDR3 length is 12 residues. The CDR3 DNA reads TGTGCCAGCAGCGGACTAACCGATGAGCAGTTCTTC. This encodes CASSGLTDEQFF.

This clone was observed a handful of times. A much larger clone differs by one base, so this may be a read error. CDR3 coding DNA: TGCAGCGCCCGGGGGGGAGAGGGAGCCTACAATGAGCAGTTCTTC. The encoded protein is CSARGGEGAYNEQFF. The J gene is TRBJ2-1, the V gene TRBV29-1; 8 bases align to TRBD2. The CDR3 has 15 amino acids. Per the germline V gene, CDR1 is SQVTM and CDR2 is ANQGSEA. Trimming at V came to 7 bases and at J to 2 bases, leaving 10 bases not matched to a gene.

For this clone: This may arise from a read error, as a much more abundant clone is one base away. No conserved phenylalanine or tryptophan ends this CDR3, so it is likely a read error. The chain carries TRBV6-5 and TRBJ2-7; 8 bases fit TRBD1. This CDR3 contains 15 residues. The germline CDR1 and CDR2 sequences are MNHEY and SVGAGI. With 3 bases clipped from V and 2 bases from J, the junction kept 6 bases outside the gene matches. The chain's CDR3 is CASSYSTGGTYEQYL. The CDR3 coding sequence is TGTGCCAGCAGTTATTCTACAGGGGGAACCTACGAGCAGTACCTC.

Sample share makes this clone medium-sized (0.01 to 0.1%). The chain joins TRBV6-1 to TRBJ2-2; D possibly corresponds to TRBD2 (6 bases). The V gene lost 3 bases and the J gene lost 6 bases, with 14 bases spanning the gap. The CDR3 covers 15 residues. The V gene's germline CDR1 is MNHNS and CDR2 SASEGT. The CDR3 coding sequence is TGTGCCAGCAGTGACGGGGCCGGGGAGGCCGGGGAGCTGTTTTTT. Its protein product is CASSDGAGEAGELFF.

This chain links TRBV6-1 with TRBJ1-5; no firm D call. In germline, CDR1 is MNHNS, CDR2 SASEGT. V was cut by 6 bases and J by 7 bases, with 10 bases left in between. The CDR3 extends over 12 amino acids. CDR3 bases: TGTGCCAGCAGCCCCGCCTCACAGCCCCAGCATTTT. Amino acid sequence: CASSPASQPQHF.

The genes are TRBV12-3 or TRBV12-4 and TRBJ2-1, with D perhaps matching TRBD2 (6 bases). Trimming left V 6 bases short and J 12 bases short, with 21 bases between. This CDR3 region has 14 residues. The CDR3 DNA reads TGTGCCAGCAGCCTACAGACTAGTCGGACCTGGCAGTTCTTC. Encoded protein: CASSLQTSRTWQFF.

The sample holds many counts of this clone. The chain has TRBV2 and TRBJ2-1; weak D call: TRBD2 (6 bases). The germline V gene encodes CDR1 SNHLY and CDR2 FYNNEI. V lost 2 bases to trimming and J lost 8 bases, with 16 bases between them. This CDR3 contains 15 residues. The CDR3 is CASSEYRLAKDEQFF. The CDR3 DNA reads TGTGCCAGCAGTGAATATCGGCTAGCGAAGGATGAGCAGTTCTTC.

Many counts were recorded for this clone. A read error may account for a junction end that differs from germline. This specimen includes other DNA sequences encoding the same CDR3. The CDR3 loop is CASSSADRSNTEAFF. The CDR3 DNA follows: TGTGCCAGCAGTTCAGCGGACAGATCGAACACTGAAGCTTTCTTC. V is TRBV6-1 and J is TRBJ1-1; D might be TRBD1 (6 bases). There are 15 residues in the CDR3. The germline V gene encodes CDR1 MNHNS and CDR2 SASEGT.

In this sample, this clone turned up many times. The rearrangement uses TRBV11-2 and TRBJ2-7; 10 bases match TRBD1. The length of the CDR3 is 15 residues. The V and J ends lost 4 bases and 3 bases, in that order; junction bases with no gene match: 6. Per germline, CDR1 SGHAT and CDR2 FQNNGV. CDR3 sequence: CASSSTDRGNYEQYF. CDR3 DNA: TGTGCCAGCAGCTCTACGGACAGGGGGAACTACGAGCAGTACTTC.

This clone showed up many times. In DNA form, the CDR3 reads TGTGCCAGTAGGCCAACTAGCGGGAGTACCTACGAGCAGTACTTC. Translation: CASRPTSGSTYEQYF. The V gene is TRBV19, the J gene TRBJ2-7, with TRBD2 identical over 11 bases. In germline, CDR1 is LNHDA, CDR2 SQIVND (reference sequence). V lost 6 bases to trimming and J lost 2 bases; unmatched junction nucleotides: 6. This CDR3 has 15 residues.

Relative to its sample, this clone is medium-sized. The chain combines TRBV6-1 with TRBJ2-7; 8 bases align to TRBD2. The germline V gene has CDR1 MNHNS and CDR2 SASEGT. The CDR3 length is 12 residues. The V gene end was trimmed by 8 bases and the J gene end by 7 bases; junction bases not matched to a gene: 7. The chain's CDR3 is CASGTTSGEQYF. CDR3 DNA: TGTGCCAGCGGTACAACTAGCGGAGAGCAGTACTTC.

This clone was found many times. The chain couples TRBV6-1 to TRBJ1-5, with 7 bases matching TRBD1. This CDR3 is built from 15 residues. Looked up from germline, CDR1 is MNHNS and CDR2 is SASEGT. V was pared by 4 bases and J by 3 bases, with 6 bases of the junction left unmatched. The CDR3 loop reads CASSVRTGPNQPQHF. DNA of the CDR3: TGTGCCAGCAGTGTCAGGACAGGACCCAATCAGCCCCAGCATTTT.

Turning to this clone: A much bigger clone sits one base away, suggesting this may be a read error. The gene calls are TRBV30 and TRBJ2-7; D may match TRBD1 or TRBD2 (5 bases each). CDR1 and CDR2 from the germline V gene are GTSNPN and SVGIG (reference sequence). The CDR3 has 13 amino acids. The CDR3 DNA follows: TGTGCCTGTAGTGTTCGGATTGGGGGCGAGCAGTACTTC. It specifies CACSVRIGGEQYF.

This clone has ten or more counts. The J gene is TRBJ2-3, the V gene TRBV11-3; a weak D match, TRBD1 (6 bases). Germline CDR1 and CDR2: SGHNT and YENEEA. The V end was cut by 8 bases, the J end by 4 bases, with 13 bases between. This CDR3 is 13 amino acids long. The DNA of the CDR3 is TGTGCCAGCGGTAGACAGGCCCCAGATACGCAGTATTTT. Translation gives CASGRQAPDTQYF.

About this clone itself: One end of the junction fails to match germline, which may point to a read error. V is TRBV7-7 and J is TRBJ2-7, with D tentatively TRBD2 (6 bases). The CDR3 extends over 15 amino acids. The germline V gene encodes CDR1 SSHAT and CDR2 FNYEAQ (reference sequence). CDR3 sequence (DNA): TGTGCTAGCAGCTTATCCCCCGCTAGCGTCCACGAGCAGTACTTC. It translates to CASSLSPASVHEQYF.

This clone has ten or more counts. CDR3 bases: TGTGCCAGCAGTTTATGGTCGTGGTCGGGGACAGGGATCAACGAGCAGTACTTC. As protein: CASSLWSWSGTGINEQYF. This chain links TRBV27 with TRBJ2-7; 9 positions match TRBD1. Germline V gene data show CDR1 as MNHEY and CDR2 as SMNVEV (reference sequence). The V and J ends lost 1 base and 5 bases, in that order; junction bases with no gene match: 15. The CDR3 has 18 residues.

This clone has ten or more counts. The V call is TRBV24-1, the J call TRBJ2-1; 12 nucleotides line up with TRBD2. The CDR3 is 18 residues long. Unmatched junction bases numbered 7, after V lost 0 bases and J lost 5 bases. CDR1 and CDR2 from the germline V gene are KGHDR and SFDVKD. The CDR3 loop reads CATSDLSASGRDDNEQFF. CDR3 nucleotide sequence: TGTGCCACCAGTGATTTGTCGGCTAGCGGGAGGGATGACAATGAGCAGTTCTTC.